One T cell receptor (beta chain) is described in this entry. Each CDR3 protein gets one entry after TCRdb re-called the 5' RACE reads with MiXCR. The sample comprises more than 600,000 distinct CDR3 sequences, about 18% of which are singletons, and 13% rests with the top ten. This sample was taken from a study of identical twins. This CDR3 region has 15 residues. Looked up from germline, CDR1 is MNHEY and CDR2 is SVGAGI. Trimming took off 3 bases at V and 2 bases at J, with 10 bases between the two ends. This sample also belongs to another study, concerning T cells expressing NK-cell markers.

Sequenced: PBMCs. J is TRBJ2-2 and V is TRBV6-5; D not resolved. The TCR originated in a woman in her late teens or twenties in good health. The CDR3 reads CASSYLRANTGELFF. The CDR3, as DNA: TGTGCCAGCAGTTATCTTCGGGCAAACACCGGGGAGCTGTTTTTT.